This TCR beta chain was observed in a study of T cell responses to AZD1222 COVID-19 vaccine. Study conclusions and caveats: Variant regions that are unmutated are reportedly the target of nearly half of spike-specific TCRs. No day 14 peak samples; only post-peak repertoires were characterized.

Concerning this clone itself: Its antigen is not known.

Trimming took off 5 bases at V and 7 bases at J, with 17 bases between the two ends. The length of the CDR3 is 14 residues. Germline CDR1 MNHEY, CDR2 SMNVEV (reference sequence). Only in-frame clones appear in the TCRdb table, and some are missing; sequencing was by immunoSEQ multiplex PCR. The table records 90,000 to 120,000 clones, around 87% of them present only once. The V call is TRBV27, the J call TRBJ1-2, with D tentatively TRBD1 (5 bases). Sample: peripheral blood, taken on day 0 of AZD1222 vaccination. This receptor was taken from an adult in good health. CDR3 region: CASSPFRVGTGYTF. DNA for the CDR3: TGTGCCAGCAGTCCCTTCAGGGTGGGGACTGGCTACACCTTC.